This is a list of T cell receptor beta chains from one sample in a study of blood T cells in healthy people across ages. From the 5' RACE reads, TCRdb called clonotypes with MiXCR, one entry per CDR3 protein. This sample has 550,000 to 700,000 distinct CDR3 sequences; 27% occur once, and the top ten carry approximately 17%. The specimen was blood. Receptors originate from a woman between 70 and 85 years old in good health. Each CDR3 is given with its conserved first and last residue. The order of the fields is D gene, J gene, clone size, V gene, CDR3 protein, CDR3 DNA. D genes are given only for firm matches. Some rows mark clone size as missing; the rest say once, few, many or name a class of expanded clone.

D gene: NA
J gene: TRBJ2-7
clone size: NA
V gene: TRBV6-5
CDR3 protein: CASSYSQAFSYEQYF
CDR3 DNA: TGTGCCAGCAGTTACAGTCAGGCGTTCTCCTACGAGCAGTACTTC

D gene: NA
J gene: TRBJ1-5
clone size: NA
V gene: TRBV7-2
CDR3 protein: CASSLGAGIMSNQPQHF
CDR3 DNA: TGTGCCAGCAGCTTAGGGGCCGGGATTATGAGCAATCAGCCCCAGCATTTT

D gene: NA
J gene: TRBJ2-3
clone size: few
V gene: TRBV5-1
CDR3 protein: CASSLAQPTDTQYF
CDR3 DNA: TGCGCCAGCAGCTTGGCCCAACCTACAGATACGCAGTATTTT

D gene: NA
J gene: TRBJ2-5
clone size: few
V gene: TRBV27
CDR3 protein: CASSLSGQRETQYF
CDR3 DNA: TGTGCCAGCAGTTTATCGGGGCAGAGAGAGACCCAGTACTTC

D gene: NA
J gene: TRBJ1-5
clone size: NA
V gene: TRBV19
CDR3 protein: CASSIRNHQPQHF
CDR3 DNA: TGTGCCAGTAGTATCAGGAACCATCAGCCCCAGCATTTT

D gene: NA
J gene: TRBJ2-4
clone size: few
V gene: TRBV29-1
CDR3 protein: CSVGLGGNIQYF
CDR3 DNA: TGCAGCGTTGGTTTAGGGGGAAACATTCAGTACTTC

D gene: NA
J gene: TRBJ1-1
clone size: few
V gene: TRBV6-2/TRBV6-3
CDR3 protein: CASSYQGRYTEAFF
CDR3 DNA: TGTGCCAGCAGTTATCAGGGTCGGTACACTGAAGCTTTCTTT

D gene: TRBD1
J gene: TRBJ1-2
clone size: NA
V gene: TRBV4-3
CDR3 protein: CASSQEPPGQEIYGYTF
CDR3 DNA: TGCGCCAGCAGCCAAGAGCCGCCGGGACAGGAGATTTATGGCTACACCTTC

D gene: NA
J gene: TRBJ1-4
clone size: NA
V gene: TRBV12-3/TRBV12-4
CDR3 protein: CASSLRGLNEKLFF
CDR3 DNA: TGTGCCAGCAGTTTAAGGGGCCTTAATGAAAAACTGTTTTTT

D gene: TRBD2
J gene: TRBJ2-3
clone size: few
V gene: TRBV12-5
CDR3 protein: CASGPDRLAKGRDTQYF
CDR3 DNA: TGTGCTAGTGGTCCCGACAGACTAGCAAAAGGTCGGGATACGCAGTATTTT

D gene: NA
J gene: TRBJ1-5
clone size: few
V gene: TRBV7-9
CDR3 protein: CASSRLAGGSTDTQHF
CDR3 DNA: TGTGCCAGCAGCCGACTAGCGGGGGGTAGCACAGATACGCAGCATTTT

D gene: NA
J gene: TRBJ1-1
clone size: NA
V gene: TRBV5-6
CDR3 protein: CASSVGQTSFRAFF
CDR3 DNA: TGTGCCAGCAGCGTCGGACAGACCAGCTTCCGAGCTTTCTTT

D gene: NA
J gene: TRBJ2-5
clone size: NA
V gene: TRBV5-1
CDR3 protein: CASSLGRGPDVETQYF
CDR3 DNA: TGCGCCAGCAGCTTGGGGAGAGGACCCGATGTGGAGACCCAGTACTTC

D gene: NA
J gene: TRBJ2-7
clone size: NA
V gene: TRBV21-1
CDR3 protein: CAATQVTTYEQYF
CDR3 DNA: TGTGCCGCTACCCAGGTTACTACTTACGAGCAGTACTTC

D gene: TRBD1
J gene: TRBJ1-1
clone size: NA
V gene: TRBV7-2
CDR3 protein: CASSPTLRGTGATEAFF
CDR3 DNA: TGTGCCAGCAGCCCCACTCTAAGGGGGACAGGGGCAACTGAAGCTTTCTTT

D gene: NA
J gene: TRBJ2-7
clone size: few
V gene: TRBV5-1
CDR3 protein: CASSVDSYEQYF
CDR3 DNA: TGCGCCAGTTCGGTGGACTCCTACGAGCAGTACTTC

D gene: TRBD2
J gene: TRBJ2-5
clone size: few
V gene: TRBV7-9
CDR3 protein: CASSSRLAGNQETQYF
CDR3 DNA: TGTGCCAGCAGCTCCCGACTAGCGGGGAACCAAGAGACCCAGTACTTC